The 23 T cell receptor beta chains presented below share a single source sample, sequenced in a study of blood T cells in healthy people across ages. Next came a second PCR, run for about 6 to 12 cycles, which used a sample-barcoded 5' primer along with a J-beta primer mix. Each CDR3 protein is one row after TCRdb ran MiXCR on the 5' RACE reads. The sample has some 900,000 distinct CDR3 sequences, under 35% seen once. The sequencing input was blood. These receptors all come from a woman over 75 in good health.

In this sample, this clonotype turned up a few times. The chain recombines TRBV5-4 with TRBJ1-1, with 7 bases lining up with TRBD1. The length of the CDR3 is 14 residues. The germline V gene has CDR1 SGHNT and CDR2 YYREEE (reference sequence). With 6 bases clipped from V and 3 bases from J, the junction kept 8 bases outside the gene matches. The CDR3 sequence: CASTSGGFDTEAFF. The CDR3, as DNA: TGTGCCAGCACCTCAGGGGGATTTGACACTGAAGCTTTCTTT.

This chain joins TRBV5-1 and TRBJ1-3; 7 bases agree with TRBD1. Germline V CDR1 and CDR2: SGHRS, YFSETQ. The CDR3 is 18 amino acids. The trim removed 0 bases at V and 1 base at J, leaving 10 bases unmatched. The CDR3, as DNA: TGCGCCAGCAGCTTGGTTGACAGGGATTCGCCTTCTGGAAACACCATATATTTT. It is translated as CASSLVDRDSPSGNTIYF.

The chain employs TRBV11-3 and TRBJ2-3; 7 nucleotides match TRBD1. This CDR3 region has 15 residues. The V segment lost 2 bases and the J segment 0 bases; nucleotides outside the gene matches: 2. Germline CDR1 reads SGHNT; CDR2 reads YENEEA. The CDR3 nucleotides read TGTGCCAGCAGCTTACAGGGACAGAGCACAGATACGCAGTATTTT. Encoded protein: CASSLQGQSTDTQYF.

This clonotype was observed a handful of times. Given a much more abundant clone one base away, this may be a read error. This rearrangement joins TRBV5-1 to TRBJ2-7, with 9 bases that match TRBD2. The CDR3 has 14 residues. Germline V gives CDR1 SGHRS, CDR2 YFSETQ. Unmatched junction bases numbered 10, after V lost 5 bases and J lost 7 bases. The CDR3 is CASRRLAEYNEQYF. The CDR3 DNA follows: TGCGCCAGCAGGAGACTAGCGGAATACAATGAGCAGTACTTC.

The chain uses TRBV27 and TRBJ1-2; TRBD1 matches 9 bases. This CDR3 contains 13 residues. CDR1 is MNHEY, CDR2 SMNVEV, per germline (reference sequence). In DNA, the CDR3 is TGTGTCGGCAGTTGGACAGGGGCCTATGGCTACACCTTC. The encoded protein is CVGSWTGAYGYTF.

This clonotype was seen a few times. A much larger clone lies one base from this, so it may be a read error. The J gene is TRBJ2-1, the V gene TRBV15, with D unclear. CDR3 size: 15 residues. Between the trimmed V and J ends, which lost 0 bases and 10 bases, there was a span of 16 bases. Germline lookup yields CDR1 LNHNV and CDR2 YYDKDF (reference sequence). The CDR3: CATSRDTWGSDEQFF. CDR3 DNA sequence: TGTGCCACCAGCAGAGATACATGGGGATCGGACGAGCAGTTCTTC.

This clonotype was detected many times. The CDR3 nucleotides read TGCGCCAGCAGCTTGGGGCCAACAGGTTACGAGCAGTACTTC. Protein sequence: CASSLGPTGYEQYF. J is TRBJ2-7 and V is TRBV5-1; a weak D match, TRBD1 (5 bases). Trimming cost V 0 bases and J 4 bases, with 11 bases left between them. The CDR3 loop spans 14 amino acids. Germline V gene data show CDR1 as SGHRS and CDR2 as YFSETQ.

This clonotype has ten or more counts. V gene TRBV7-2 combines with J gene TRBJ2-1, with 16 bases that match TRBD2. The germline gives CDR1 SGHTA, CDR2 FQGNSA. V lost 5 bases, J lost 7 bases, and 8 bases stayed unmatched. The CDR3 consists of 17 residues. CDR3 bases: TGTGCCAGCAGCCCAGGAGGGACTAGCGGGGGGGTGAATGAGCAGTTCTTC. This gives the protein CASSPGGTSGGVNEQFF.

The rearrangement uses TRBV24-1 and TRBJ1-5; TRBD1 matches 10 bases. This CDR3 spans 16 amino acids. V was pared by 2 bases and J by 2 bases, with 2 bases of the junction left unmatched. Germline-derived CDR1 and CDR2 are KGHDR and SFDVKD. The CDR3 is CATSDSGTGGNQPQHF. As DNA, the CDR3 is TGTGCCACCAGTGATTCCGGGACAGGGGGCAATCAGCCCCAGCATTTT.

The V call is TRBV11-2, the J call TRBJ2-6, with D perhaps given as TRBD1 or TRBD2 (5 bases each). Germline CDR1 reads SGHAT; CDR2 reads FQNNGV. The CDR3 length is 15 residues. Trimming took 0 bases from V and 18 from J, leaving 21 bases between them. The CDR3 loop reads CASSLEAFGANARTF. As DNA, the CDR3 is TGTGCCAGCAGCTTAGAGGCCTTCGGGGCCAACGCCCGGACTTTC.

The gene calls are TRBV11-3 and TRBJ1-2; 10 bases match TRBD1. The V and J ends lost 5 bases and 5 bases, in that order; junction bases with no gene match: 8. CDR1 and CDR2 (germline): SGHNT, YENEEA. CDR3 length: 15 amino acids. The CDR3 region has the DNA TGTGCCAGCAGCCCGATGCGGACAGGGGGTTATGGCTACACCTTC. Its protein product is CASSPMRTGGYGYTF.

This clonotype was recorded at least ten times. The V and J genes are TRBV7-9 and TRBJ2-5; 9 nucleotides line up with TRBD1. The CDR3 contains 15 residues. Trimming removed 5 bases from V and 5 bases from J; junction bases left unmatched: 9. The germline V gene encodes CDR1 SEHNR and CDR2 FQNEAQ (reference sequence). CDR3 DNA sequence: TGTGCCAGCAGCCCTACCAACAGGGGGCGGGAGACCCAGTACTTC. Its protein is CASSPTNRGRETQYF.

The table lists this clonotype with many counts. This chain joins TRBV7-2 and TRBJ2-1, with TRBD1 matching 11 bases. Germline-derived CDR1 and CDR2 are SGHTA and FQGNSA. This CDR3 comprises 15 residues. V shed 5 bases, J shed 4 bases, and the junction held 4 bases outside the gene matches. Here the CDR3 DNA reads TGTGCCAGCAGCCTGGGACAGGGGGGTTACAATGAGCAGTTCTTC. It codes for CASSLGQGGYNEQFF. The whole variable domain, filled in from reference TRBV7-2 and TRBJ2-1, reads GAGVSQSPSNKVTEKGKDVELRCDPISGHTALYWYRQSLGQGLEFLIYFQGNSAPDKSGLPSDRFSAERTGGSVSTLTIQRTQQEDSAVYLCASSLGQGGYNEQFFGPGTRLTVL.

The table lists this clonotype with many counts. This chain uses TRBV28 with TRBJ1-2; a weak D match, TRBD1 (5 bases). Trimming stripped 6 bases from V and 5 bases from J, with 19 bases between. CDR3 length equals 15 residues. Per germline, CDR1 MDHEN and CDR2 SYDVKM. CDR3 sequence: CASSTTSGGGYGYTF. CDR3 in DNA: TGTGCCAGCAGCACAACCTCGGGGGGAGGGTATGGCTACACCTTC.

This clonotype was seen many times. This chain joins TRBV20-1 and TRBJ2-7; 9 bases are shared with TRBD1. The CDR3 spans 15 residues. CDR1 and CDR2 (germline): DFQATT, SNEGSKA (reference sequence). Trimming removed 0 bases from V and 6 bases from J; junction bases left unmatched: 9. CDR3 region: CSARDRGQGNREQYF. The CDR3 nucleotides read TGCAGTGCTAGAGATAGGGGACAGGGAAACCGCGAGCAGTACTTC.

This clonotype was detected many times. The chain uses TRBV4-3 and TRBJ2-1; the match to TRBD1 covers 7 bases. V was pared by 1 base and J by 10 bases, with 13 bases of the junction left unmatched. The germline gives CDR1 LGHNA, CDR2 YSLEER. The CDR3 is 16 amino acids. This chain's CDR3 is CASSQVAGQGEWEQFF. The DNA of the CDR3 is TGCGCCAGCAGCCAAGTCGCTGGCCAGGGGGAATGGGAGCAGTTCTTC.

This clonotype was observed a handful of times. The chain has TRBV28 and TRBJ1-2, with TRBD1 matching over 7 bases. The CDR3 is made up of 17 amino acids. V lost 2 bases, J lost 1 base, and 10 bases stayed unmatched. Germline CDR1 is MDHEN and CDR2 is SYDVKM. The DNA of the CDR3 is TGTGCCAGCAGTTTAGGCCGGGGACAGAGGGTTAACTATGGCTACACCTTC. It is translated as CASSLGRGQRVNYGYTF.

On this clonotype itself: A read error is possible here, since a much larger clone lies one base away. No DNA is shown, since the ends of the CDR3 on it are uncertain; the CDR3 is the one TCRdb lists. J is TRBJ1-5 and V is TRBV7-2; the DNA was not used to check the table's D call, TRBD1. A total of 15 residues make up the CDR3, ends included. From germline, CDR1 is SGHTA and CDR2 FQGNSA. The CDR3 sequence is CASSLVGGGNQPRHF.

There are many counts of this clonotype. V is TRBV7-2 and J is TRBJ1-6; TRBD1 agrees at 11 bases. V trimming: 1 base; J trimming: 5 bases; junction bases outside the gene matches: 7. CDR1 is SGHTA, CDR2 FQGNSA, per germline. The CDR3 extends over 18 amino acids. The CDR3 loop is CASSLVGQGVLDNSPLHF. CDR3 bases: TGTGCCAGCAGCTTAGTGGGACAGGGGGTTTTGGATAATTCACCCCTCCACTTT.

Remarks on this clonotype: The conserved final phenylalanine or tryptophan is absent from the CDR3, which likely points to a read error. The chain carries TRBV2 and TRBJ2-3; 7 positions match TRBD1. V gave up 9 bases and J gave up 2 bases; unmatched junction bases: 8. The CDR3 is 14 amino acids. Germline V gives CDR1 SNHLY, CDR2 FYNNEI. This CDR3 is CASSRDRVTDTQYL. CDR3 in DNA: TGTGCCAGTAGCCGGGACAGAGTCACAGATACGCAGTATTTG.

This clonotype was seen many times. This chain joins TRBV12-3 or TRBV12-4 and TRBJ1-2, with TRBD1 as a possible D gene (5 bases). This CDR3 is built from 13 residues. Between the trimmed V and J ends, which lost 6 bases and 8 bases, there was a span of 16 bases. DNA for the CDR3: TGTGCCAGCAGCGGGGGACCGACTAGGGGCTACACCTTC. Protein product: CASSGGPTRGYTF.

There are a few counts of this clonotype. The J gene is TRBJ1-1, the V gene TRBV15, with 9 bases fitting TRBD1. J lost 3 bases, V lost 9 bases, and 5 bases had no gene match. The CDR3 extends over 13 amino acids. Germline loops: CDR1 LNHNV, CDR2 YYDKDF (reference sequence). The DNA of the CDR3 is TGTGCCACTGGACAGGGGTCTTACACTGAAGCTTTCTTT. It yields the protein CATGQGSYTEAFF.

This clonotype has a handful of counts. With a much larger clone just one base away, this may be a read error. This rearrangement joins TRBV7-2 to TRBJ2-3; TRBD1 matches 9 bases. The CDR3 loop spans 16 amino acids. The junction had 6 bases not matched to a gene; V was cut back by 1 base and J by 4 bases. Germline loops: CDR1 SGHTA, CDR2 FQGNSA. The CDR3 is CASSLGRTGVADTQYF. For the CDR3, the DNA is TGTGCCAGCAGCTTAGGCCGGACAGGGGTCGCAGATACGCAGTATTTT.